This TCR beta chain was recovered during a study of cytotoxic CD8 clonotypes in ibrutinib-treated CLL. Study in general: Outcomes included 24 partial and 2 complete responses; after median approximately 70 months, roughly 14 stayed remitted and about twelve progressed.

A 1 in 200,000 to 1 in 1 million T cell depth was the sequencing target. Assay: immunoSEQ multiplex PCR; the TCRdb copy retains only in-frame clones and omits some. Of 35,000 to 55,000 clones listed, 69% are singletons. Comments on this clone: Its antigen is not known.

Findings and limits, study-wide: At progression, clonality fell back toward baseline after rising at ibrutinib response.

Germline lookup yields CDR1 MRHNA and CDR2 SNTAGT. The CDR3 has 14 residues. V lost 4 bases, J lost 7 bases, and 16 bases lay in between. The chain joins TRBV6-4 to TRBJ2-5, with D uncertain. The starting material was PBMCs, obtained after 12 months of ibrutinib treatment. The receptor's source is a human donor with chronic lymphocytic leukemia. CDR3 region: CASSAPRALPTQYF. CDR3 coding DNA: TGTGCCAGCAGTGCCCCTCGAGCCCTCCCGACCCAGTACTTC.